This T cell receptor beta chain was obtained from a study of cytomegalovirus exposure and HLA in healthy donors. The CDR3 contains 12 residues. From germline, CDR1 is SGHVS and CDR2 FQNEAQ. Trimming took 5 bases from V and 6 from J, leaving 8 bases between them. PCR employed 60 Vbeta and 13 Jbeta primers. The assay was immunoSEQ multiplex PCR, and TCRdb's table has in-frame clones only and misses some. This table has roughly 190,000 clones, 81% appearing once. This TCR was sampled from a man aged 35-49 years in good health and CMV-seropositive. What was sequenced was PBMCs. V usage is TRBV7-8 and J usage is TRBJ2-4; D call uncertain. The chain's CDR3 is CASSLTPNIQYF. The CDR3, as DNA: TGTGCCAGCAGCCTTACACCAAACATTCAGTACTTC.